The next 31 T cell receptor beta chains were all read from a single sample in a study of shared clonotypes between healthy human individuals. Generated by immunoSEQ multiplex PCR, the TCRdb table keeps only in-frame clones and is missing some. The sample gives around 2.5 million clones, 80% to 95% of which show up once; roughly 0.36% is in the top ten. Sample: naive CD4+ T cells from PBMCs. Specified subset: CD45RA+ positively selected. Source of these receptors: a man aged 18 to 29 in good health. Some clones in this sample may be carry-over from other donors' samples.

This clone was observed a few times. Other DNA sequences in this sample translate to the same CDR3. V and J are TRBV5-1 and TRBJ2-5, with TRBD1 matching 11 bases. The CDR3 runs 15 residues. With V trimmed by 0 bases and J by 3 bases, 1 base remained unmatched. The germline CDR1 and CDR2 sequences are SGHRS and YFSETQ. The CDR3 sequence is CASSLVGQGEETQYF. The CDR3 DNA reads TGCGCCAGCAGCTTGGTGGGACAGGGGGAAGAGACCCAGTACTTC.

CDR3 sequence reads: CASSLEGSSSTEAFF. The CDR3 DNA reads as TGCGCCAGCAGCTTGGAGGGCAGCAGTAGCACTGAAGCTTTCTTT. This chain connects TRBV5-1 to TRBJ1-1; no reliable D call. CDR1 SGHRS and CDR2 YFSETQ come from the germline V gene. This CDR3 comprises 15 residues. Trimming removed 0 bases from V and 4 bases from J, with 13 bases in between.

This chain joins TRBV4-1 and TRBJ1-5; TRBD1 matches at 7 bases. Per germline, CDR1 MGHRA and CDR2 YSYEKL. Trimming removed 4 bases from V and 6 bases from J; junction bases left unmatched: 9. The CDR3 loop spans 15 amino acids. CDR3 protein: CASSRDRVSGQPQHF. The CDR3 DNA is TGCGCCAGCAGCCGAGACAGGGTGTCGGGTCAGCCCCAGCATTTT.

The CDR3 is CASSLVTGWEQYF. For the CDR3, the DNA is TGTGCCAGCAGCTTAGTTACAGGGTGGGAGCAGTACTTC. V gene TRBV11-2 combines with J gene TRBJ2-7; D is possibly TRBD1 (6 bases). CDR1 is SGHAT, CDR2 FQNNGV, per germline. CDR3 length: 13 amino acids. V was trimmed by 1 base and J by 7 bases, leaving 11 bases between them.

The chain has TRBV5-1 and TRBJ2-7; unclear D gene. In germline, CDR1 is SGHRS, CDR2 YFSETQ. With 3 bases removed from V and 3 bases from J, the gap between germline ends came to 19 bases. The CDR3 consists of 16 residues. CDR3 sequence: CASSSMGGTTDYEQYF. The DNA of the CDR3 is TGCGCCAGCAGCTCCATGGGCGGTACTACAGACTACGAGCAGTACTTC.

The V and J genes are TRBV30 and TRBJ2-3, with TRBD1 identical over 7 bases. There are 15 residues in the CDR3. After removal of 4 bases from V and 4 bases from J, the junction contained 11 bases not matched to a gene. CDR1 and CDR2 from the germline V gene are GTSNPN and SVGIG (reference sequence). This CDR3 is CAWTQGELPADTQYF. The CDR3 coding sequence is TGTGCCTGGACTCAGGGGGAACTGCCAGCAGATACGCAGTATTTT.

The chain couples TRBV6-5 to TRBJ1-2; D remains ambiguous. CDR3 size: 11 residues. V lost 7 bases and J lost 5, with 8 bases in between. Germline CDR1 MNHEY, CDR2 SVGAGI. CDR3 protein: CASTPGYGYTF. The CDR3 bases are TGTGCCAGCACCCCGGGATATGGCTACACCTTC.

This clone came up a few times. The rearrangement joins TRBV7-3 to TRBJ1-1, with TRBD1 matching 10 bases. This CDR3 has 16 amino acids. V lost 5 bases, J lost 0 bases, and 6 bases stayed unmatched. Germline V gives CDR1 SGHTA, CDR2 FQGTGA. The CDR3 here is CASSPGTGVMNTEAFF. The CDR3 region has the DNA TGTGCCAGCAGCCCCGGGACAGGGGTCATGAACACTGAAGCTTTCTTT.

The CDR3: CASSRRTGGEYGQYF. CDR3 DNA sequence: TGTGCCAGCAGTCGAAGGACAGGGGGCGAATATGGGCAGTACTTC. The rearrangement links TRBV27 to TRBJ2-7; 11 bases agree with TRBD1. Germline loops: CDR1 MNHEY, CDR2 SMNVEV (reference sequence). V lost 5 bases and J lost 9; bases outside the gene matches: 12. This CDR3 region has 15 residues.

The CDR3 is CSVQGPGIEQYF. As DNA, the CDR3 is TGCAGCGTCCAGGGGCCGGGGATCGAGCAGTACTTC. This chain links TRBV29-1 with TRBJ2-7; D possibly corresponds to TRBD1 (6 bases). Germline CDR1 and CDR2: SQVTM and ANQGSEA. Deletions cut 6 bases from V and 6 bases from J, with 15 bases between. CDR3 length equals 12 residues.

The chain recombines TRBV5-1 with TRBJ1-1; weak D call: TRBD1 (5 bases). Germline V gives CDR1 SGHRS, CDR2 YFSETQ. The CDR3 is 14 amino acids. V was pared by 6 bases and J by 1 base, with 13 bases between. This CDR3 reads CASTGEGPNTEAFF. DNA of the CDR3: TGCGCCAGCACGGGTGAGGGGCCGAACACTGAAGCTTTCTTT. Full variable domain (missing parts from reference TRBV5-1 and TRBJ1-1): KAGVTQTPRYLIKTRGQQVTLSCSPISGHRSVSWYQQTPGQGLQFLFEYFSETQRNKGNFPGRFSGRQFSNSRSEMNVSTLELGDSALYLCASTGEGPNTEAFFGQGTRLTVV.

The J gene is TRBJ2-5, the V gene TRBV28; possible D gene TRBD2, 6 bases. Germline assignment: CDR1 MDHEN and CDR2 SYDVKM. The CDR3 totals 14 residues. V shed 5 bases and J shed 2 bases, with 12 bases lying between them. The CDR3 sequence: CASSPHGSQETQYF. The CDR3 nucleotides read TGTGCCAGCAGTCCCCACGGGAGTCAAGAGACCCAGTACTTC.

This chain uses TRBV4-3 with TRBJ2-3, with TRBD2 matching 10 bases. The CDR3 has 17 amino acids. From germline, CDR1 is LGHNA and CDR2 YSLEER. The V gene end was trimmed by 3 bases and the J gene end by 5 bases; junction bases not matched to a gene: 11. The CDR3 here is CASSQDPSGRAGDTQYF. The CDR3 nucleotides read TGCGCCAGCAGCCAGGATCCTAGCGGGAGAGCCGGAGATACGCAGTATTTT.

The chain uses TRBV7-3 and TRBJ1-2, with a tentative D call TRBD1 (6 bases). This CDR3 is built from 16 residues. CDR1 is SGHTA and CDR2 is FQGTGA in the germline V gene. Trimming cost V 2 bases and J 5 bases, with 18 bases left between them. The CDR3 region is CASSLQQGSDQYGYTF. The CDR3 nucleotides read TGTGCCAGCAGCTTACAACAGGGCTCCGATCAGTATGGCTACACCTTC.

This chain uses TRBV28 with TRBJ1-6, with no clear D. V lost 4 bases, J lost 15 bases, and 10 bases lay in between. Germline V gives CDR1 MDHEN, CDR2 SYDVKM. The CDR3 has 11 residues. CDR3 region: CASSWGGRLHF. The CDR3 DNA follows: TGTGCCAGCAGTTGGGGAGGTCGCCTCCACTTT.

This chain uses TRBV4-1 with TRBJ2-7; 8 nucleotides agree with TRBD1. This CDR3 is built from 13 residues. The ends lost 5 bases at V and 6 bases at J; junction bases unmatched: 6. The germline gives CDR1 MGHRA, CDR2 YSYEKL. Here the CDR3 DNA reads TGCGCCAGCAGCGTCCGGACAGGGACCGAGCAGTACTTC. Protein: CASSVRTGTEQYF.

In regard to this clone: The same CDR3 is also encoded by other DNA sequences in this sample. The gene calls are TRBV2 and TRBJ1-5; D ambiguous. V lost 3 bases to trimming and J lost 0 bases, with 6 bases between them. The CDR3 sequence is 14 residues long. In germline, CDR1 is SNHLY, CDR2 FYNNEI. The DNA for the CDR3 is TGTGCCAGCAGTGATAGATATAGCAATCAGCCCCAGCATTTT. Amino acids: CASSDRYSNQPQHF. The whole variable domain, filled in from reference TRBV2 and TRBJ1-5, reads EPEVTQTPSHQVTQMGQEVILRCVPISNHLYFYWYRQILGQKVEFLVSFYNNEISEKSEIFDDQFSVERPDGSNFTLKIRSTKLEDSAMYFCASSDRYSNQPQHFGDGTRLSIL.

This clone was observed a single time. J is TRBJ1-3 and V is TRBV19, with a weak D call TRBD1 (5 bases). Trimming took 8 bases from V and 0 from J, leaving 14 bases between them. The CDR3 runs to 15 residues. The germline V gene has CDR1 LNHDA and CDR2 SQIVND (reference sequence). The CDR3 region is CASWDGLPSGNTIYF. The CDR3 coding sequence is TGTGCCAGTTGGGACGGACTGCCCTCTGGAAACACCATATATTTT. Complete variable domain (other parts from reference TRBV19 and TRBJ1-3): DGGITQSPKYLFRKEGQNVTLSCEQNLNHDAMYWYRQDPGQGLRLIYYSQIVNDFQKGDIAEGYSVSREKKESFPLTVTSAQKNPTAFYLCASWDGLPSGNTIYFGEGSWLTVV.

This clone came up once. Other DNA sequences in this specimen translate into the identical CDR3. The CDR3 reads CASSQGVGNQPQHF. Here the CDR3 DNA reads TGCGCCAGCAGCCAAGGGGTAGGCAATCAGCCCCAGCATTTT. The rearrangement uses TRBV5-1 and TRBJ1-5, with a possible D match to TRBD1 (5 bases). The CDR3 has 14 residues. V lost 4 bases and J 2 bases, leaving 10 bases between the germline ends. Looked up from germline, CDR1 is SGHRS and CDR2 is YFSETQ. Using reference TRBV5-1 and TRBJ1-5 for the parts outside the CDR3, the full variable domain is KAGVTQTPRYLIKTRGQQVTLSCSPISGHRSVSWYQQTPGQGLQFLFEYFSETQRNKGNFPGRFSGRQFSNSRSEMNVSTLELGDSALYLCASSQGVGNQPQHFGDGTRLSIL.

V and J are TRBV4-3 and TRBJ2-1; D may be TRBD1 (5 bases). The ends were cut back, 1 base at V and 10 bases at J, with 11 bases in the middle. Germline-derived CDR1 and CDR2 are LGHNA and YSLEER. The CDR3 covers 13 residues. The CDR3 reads CASSQGNRMEQFF. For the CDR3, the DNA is TGCGCCAGCAGCCAAGGCAACAGGATGGAGCAGTTCTTC.

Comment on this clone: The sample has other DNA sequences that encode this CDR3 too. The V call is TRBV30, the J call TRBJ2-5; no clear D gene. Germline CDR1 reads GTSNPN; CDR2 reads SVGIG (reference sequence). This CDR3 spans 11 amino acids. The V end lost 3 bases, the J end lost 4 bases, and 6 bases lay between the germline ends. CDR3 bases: TGTGCCTGGAGCTACTCAGAGACCCAGTACTTC. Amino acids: CAWSYSETQYF.

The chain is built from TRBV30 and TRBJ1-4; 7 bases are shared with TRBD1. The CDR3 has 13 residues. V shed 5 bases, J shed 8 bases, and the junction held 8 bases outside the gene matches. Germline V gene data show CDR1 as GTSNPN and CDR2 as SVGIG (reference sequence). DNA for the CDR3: TGTGCCTGGGACGACAGGGAGTGGGAAAAACTGTTTTTT. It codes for CAWDDREWEKLFF. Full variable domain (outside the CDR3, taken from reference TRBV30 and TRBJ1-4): SQTIHQWPATLVQPVGSPLSLECTVEGTSNPNLYWYRQAAGRGLQLLFYSVGIGQISSEVPQNLSASRPQDRQFILSSKKLLLSDSGFYLCAWDDREWEKLFFGSGTQLSVL.

DNA of the CDR3: TGTGCCAGCAGCTCAGGATCTAGAGGAGATACGCAGTATTTT. Protein: CASSSGSRGDTQYF. The chain has TRBV7-9 and TRBJ2-3, with no clear D. This CDR3 comprises 14 residues. Trimming took off 4 bases at V and 5 bases at J, with 13 bases between the two ends. CDR1 and CDR2 from the germline V gene are SEHNR and FQNEAQ (reference sequence).

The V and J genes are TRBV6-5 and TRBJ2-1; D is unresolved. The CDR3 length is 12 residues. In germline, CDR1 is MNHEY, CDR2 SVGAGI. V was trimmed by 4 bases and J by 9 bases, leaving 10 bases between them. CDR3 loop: CASSSRPSEQFF. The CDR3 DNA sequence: TGTGCCAGCAGTTCCCGACCTAGTGAGCAGTTCTTC.

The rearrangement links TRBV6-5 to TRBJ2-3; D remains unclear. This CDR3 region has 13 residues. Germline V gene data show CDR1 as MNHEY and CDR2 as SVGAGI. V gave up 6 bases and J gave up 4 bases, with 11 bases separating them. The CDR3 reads CASRDLGSDTQYF. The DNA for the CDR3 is TGTGCCAGCAGAGACCTCGGCTCAGATACGCAGTATTTT.

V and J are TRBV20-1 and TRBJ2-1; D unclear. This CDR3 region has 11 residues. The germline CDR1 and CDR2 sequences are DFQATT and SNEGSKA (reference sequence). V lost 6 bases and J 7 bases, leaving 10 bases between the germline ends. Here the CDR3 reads CSAAVMNEQFF. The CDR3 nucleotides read TGCAGTGCCGCCGTAATGAATGAGCAGTTCTTC.

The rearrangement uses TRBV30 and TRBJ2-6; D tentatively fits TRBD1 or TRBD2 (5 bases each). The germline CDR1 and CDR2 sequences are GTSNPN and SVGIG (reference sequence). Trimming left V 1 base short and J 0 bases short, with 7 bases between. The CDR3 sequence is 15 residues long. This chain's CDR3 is CAWSGDPSGANVLTF. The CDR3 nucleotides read TGTGCCTGGAGTGGGGACCCCTCTGGGGCCAACGTCCTGACTTTC.

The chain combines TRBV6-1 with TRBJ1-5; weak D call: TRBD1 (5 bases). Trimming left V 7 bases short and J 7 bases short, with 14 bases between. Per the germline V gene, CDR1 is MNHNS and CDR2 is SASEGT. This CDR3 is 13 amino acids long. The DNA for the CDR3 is TGTGCCAGCACTGGATCCAGGGACCAGCCCCAGCATTTT. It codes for CASTGSRDQPQHF.

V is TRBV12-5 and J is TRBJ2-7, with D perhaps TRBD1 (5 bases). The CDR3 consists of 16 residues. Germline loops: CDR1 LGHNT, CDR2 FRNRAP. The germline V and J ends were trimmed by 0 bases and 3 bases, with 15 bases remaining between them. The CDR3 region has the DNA TGTGCTAGTGGTTTGGTATACCCTGGACAAGGCTACGAGCAGTACTTC. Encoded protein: CASGLVYPGQGYEQYF.

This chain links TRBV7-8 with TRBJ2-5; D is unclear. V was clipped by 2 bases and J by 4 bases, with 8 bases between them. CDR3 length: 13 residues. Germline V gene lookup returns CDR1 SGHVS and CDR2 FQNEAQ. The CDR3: CASSLLVRETQYF. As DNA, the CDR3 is TGTGCCAGCAGCTTACTGGTTAGAGAGACCCAGTACTTC.

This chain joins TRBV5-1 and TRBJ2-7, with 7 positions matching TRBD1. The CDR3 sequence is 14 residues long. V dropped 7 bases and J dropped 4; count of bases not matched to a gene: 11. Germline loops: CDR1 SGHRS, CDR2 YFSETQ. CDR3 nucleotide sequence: TGCGCCAGCTCCACCACGCACAGGGGATACGAGCAGTACTTC. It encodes CASSTTHRGYEQYF.